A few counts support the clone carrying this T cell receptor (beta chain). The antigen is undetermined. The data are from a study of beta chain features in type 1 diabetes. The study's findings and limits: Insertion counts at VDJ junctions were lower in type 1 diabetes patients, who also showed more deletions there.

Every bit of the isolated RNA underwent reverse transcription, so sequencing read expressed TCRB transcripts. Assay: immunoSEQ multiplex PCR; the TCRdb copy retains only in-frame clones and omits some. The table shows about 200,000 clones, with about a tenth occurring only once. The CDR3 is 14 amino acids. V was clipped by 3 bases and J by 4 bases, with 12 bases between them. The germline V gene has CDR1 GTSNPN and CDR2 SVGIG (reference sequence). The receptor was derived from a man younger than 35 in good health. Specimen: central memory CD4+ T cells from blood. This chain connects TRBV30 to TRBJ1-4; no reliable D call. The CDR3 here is CAWRKGPSNEKLFF. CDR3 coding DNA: TGTGCCTGGAGAAAAGGTCCGAGTAATGAAAAACTGTTTTTT.